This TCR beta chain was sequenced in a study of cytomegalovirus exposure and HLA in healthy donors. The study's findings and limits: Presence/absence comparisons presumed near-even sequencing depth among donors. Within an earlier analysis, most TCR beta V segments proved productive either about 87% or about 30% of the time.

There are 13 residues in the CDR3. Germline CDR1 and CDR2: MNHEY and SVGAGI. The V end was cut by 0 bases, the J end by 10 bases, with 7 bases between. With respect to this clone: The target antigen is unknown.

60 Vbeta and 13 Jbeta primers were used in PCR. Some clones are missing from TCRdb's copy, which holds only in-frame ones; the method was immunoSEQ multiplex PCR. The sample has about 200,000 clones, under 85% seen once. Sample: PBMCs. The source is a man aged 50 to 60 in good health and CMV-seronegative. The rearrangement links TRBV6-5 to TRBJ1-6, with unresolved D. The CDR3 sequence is CASSYSEGSPLHF. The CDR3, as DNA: TGTGCCAGCAGTTACTCGGAGGGCTCACCCCTCCACTTT.